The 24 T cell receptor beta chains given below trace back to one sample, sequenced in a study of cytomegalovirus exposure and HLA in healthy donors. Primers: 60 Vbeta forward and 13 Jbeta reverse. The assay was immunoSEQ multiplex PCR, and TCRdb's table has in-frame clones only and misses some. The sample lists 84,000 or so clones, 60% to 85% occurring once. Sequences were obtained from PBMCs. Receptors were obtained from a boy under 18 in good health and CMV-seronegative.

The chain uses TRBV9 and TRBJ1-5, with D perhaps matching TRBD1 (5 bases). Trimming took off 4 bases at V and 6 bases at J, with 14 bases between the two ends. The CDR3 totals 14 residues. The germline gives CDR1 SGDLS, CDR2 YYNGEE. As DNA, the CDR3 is TGTGCCAGCAGCACGGGGGGAGTCGGTCAGCCCCAGCATTTT. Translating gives CASSTGGVGQPQHF.

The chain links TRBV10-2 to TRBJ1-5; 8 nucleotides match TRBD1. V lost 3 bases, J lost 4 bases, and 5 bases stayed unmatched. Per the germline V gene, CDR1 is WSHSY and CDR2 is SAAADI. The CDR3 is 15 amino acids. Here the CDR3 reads CASSDAGGGNQPQHF. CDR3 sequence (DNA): TGCGCCAGCAGTGATGCAGGGGGCGGGAATCAGCCCCAGCATTTT.

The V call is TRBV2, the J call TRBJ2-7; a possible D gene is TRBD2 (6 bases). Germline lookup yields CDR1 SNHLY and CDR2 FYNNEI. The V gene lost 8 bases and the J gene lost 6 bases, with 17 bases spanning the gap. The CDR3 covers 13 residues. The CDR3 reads CASHFAGSVEQYF. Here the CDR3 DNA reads TGTGCCAGCCATTTTGCGGGATCGGTCGAGCAGTACTTC.

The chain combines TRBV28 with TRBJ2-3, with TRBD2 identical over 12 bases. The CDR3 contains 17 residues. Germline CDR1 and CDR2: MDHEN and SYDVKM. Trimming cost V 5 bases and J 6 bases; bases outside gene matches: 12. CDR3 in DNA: TGTGCCAGCAGTCCGAATCTAGCGGGAGGGGAGAAGGATACGCAGTATTTT. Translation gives CASSPNLAGGEKDTQYF.

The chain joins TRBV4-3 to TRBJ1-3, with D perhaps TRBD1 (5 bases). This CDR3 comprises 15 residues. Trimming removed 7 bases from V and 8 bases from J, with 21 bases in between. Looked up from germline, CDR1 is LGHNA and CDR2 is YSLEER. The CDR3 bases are TGCGCCAGCACCAAAGGCAGGACATTAGTGGACACCATATATTTT. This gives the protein CASTKGRTLVDTIYF.

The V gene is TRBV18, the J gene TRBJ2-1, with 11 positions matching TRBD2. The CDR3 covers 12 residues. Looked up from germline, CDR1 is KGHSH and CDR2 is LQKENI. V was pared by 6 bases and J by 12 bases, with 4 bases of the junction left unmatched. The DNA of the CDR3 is TGTGCCAGCTCTCTACTAGCGGGGGTGCAGTTCTTC. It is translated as CASSLLAGVQFF.

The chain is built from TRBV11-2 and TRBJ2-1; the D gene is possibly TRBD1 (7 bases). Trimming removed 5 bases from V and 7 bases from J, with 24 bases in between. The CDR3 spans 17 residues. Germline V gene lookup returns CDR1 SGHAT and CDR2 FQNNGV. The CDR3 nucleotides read TGTGCCAGCAGCCCTCAAACGACAGGGAGGAAGGGTAATGAGCAGTTCTTC. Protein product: CASSPQTTGRKGNEQFF.

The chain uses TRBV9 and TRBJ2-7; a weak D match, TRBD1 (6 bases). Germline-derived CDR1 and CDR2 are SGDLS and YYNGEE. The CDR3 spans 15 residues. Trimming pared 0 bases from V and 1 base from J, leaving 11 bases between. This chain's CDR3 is CASSVGPGESYEQYF. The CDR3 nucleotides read TGTGCCAGCAGCGTAGGTCCAGGGGAATCCTACGAGCAGTACTTC.

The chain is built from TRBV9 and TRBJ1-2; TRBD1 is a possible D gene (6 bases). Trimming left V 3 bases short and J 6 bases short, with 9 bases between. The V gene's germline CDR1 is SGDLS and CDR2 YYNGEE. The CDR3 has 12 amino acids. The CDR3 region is CASSGRQDGYTF. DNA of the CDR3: TGTGCCAGCAGCGGACGACAGGATGGCTACACCTTC.

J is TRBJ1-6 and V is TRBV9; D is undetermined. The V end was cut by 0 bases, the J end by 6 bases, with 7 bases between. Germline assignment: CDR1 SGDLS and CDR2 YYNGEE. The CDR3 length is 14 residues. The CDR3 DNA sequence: TGTGCCAGCAGCGTAGGTTCAGGTAATTCACCCCTCCACTTT. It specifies CASSVGSGNSPLHF. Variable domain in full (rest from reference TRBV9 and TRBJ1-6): DSGVTQTPKHLITATGQRVTLRCSPRSGDLSVYWYQQSLDQGLQFLIQYYNGEERAKGNILERFSAQQFPDLHSELNLSSLELGDSALYFCASSVGSGNSPLHFGNGTRLTVT.

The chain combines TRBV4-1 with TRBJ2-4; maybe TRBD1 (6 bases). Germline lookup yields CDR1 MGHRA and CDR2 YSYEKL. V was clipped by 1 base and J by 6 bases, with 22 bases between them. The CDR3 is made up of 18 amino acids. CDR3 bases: TGCGCCAGCAGCCAAGTTTATCGCCGCAGGGGAAATCCAAACATTCAGTACTTC. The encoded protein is CASSQVYRRRGNPNIQYF.

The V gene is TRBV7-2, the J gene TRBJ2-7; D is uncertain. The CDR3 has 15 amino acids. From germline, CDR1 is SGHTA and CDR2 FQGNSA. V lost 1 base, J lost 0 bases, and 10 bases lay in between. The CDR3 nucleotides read TGTGCCAGCAGCTTAGAAGCCCCTGGCTCCTACGAGCAGTACTTC. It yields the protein CASSLEAPGSYEQYF.

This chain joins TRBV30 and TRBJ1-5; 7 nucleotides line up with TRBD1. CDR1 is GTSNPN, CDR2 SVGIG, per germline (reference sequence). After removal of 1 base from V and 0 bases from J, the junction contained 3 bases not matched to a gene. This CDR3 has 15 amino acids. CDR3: CAWSEGTVSNQPQHF. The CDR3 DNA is TGTGCCTGGAGTGAAGGGACAGTTAGCAATCAGCCCCAGCATTTT.

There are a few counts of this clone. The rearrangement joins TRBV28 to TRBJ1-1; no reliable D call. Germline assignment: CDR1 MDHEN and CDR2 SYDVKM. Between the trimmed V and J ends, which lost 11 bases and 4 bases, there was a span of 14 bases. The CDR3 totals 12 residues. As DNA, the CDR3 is TGTGCCGCATCGGCGTCAGGCACTGAAGCTTTCTTT. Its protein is CAASASGTEAFF.

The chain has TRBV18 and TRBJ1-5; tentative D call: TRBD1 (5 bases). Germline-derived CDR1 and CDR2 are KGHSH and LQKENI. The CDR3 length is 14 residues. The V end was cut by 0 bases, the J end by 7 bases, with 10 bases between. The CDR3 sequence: CASSPPGGLQPQHF. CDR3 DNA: TGTGCCAGCTCACCACCGGGGGGTCTCCAGCCCCAGCATTTT.

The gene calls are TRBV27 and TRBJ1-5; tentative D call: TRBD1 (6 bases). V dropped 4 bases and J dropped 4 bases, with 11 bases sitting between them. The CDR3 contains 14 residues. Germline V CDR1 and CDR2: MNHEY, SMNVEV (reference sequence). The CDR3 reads CASSSRTENQPQHF. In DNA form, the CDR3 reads TGTGCCAGCAGTTCTAGGACAGAGAATCAGCCCCAGCATTTT.

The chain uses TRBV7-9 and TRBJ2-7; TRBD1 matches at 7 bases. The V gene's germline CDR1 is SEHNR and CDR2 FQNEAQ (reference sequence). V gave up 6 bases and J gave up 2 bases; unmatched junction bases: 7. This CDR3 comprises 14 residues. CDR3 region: CASSNRDSPYEQYF. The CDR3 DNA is TGTGCCAGCAGTAACCGGGACAGCCCCTACGAGCAGTACTTC.

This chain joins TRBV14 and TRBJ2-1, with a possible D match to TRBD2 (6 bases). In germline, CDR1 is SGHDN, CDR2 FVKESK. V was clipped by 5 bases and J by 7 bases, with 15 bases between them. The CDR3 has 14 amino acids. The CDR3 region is CASSRDLATNEQFF. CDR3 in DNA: TGTGCCAGCAGCAGGGACTTAGCGACGAATGAGCAGTTCTTC.

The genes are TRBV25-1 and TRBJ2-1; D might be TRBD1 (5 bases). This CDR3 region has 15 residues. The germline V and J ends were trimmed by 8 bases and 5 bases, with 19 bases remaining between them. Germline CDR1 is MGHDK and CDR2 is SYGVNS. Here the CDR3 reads CASGTSGLSNNEQFF. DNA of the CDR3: TGTGCCAGCGGAACCTCAGGGTTATCCAACAATGAGCAGTTCTTC.

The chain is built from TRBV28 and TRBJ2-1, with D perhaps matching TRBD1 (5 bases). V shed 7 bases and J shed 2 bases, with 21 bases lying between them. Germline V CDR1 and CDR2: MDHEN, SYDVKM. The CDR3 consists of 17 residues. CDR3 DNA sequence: TGTGCCAGCACCATGGGGTGGGGCAGGGTGACCTACAATGAGCAGTTCTTC. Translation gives CASTMGWGRVTYNEQFF.

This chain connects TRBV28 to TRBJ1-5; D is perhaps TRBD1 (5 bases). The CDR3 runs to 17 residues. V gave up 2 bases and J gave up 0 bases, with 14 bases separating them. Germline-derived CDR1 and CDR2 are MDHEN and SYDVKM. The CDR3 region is CASSLGAAGHSNQPQHF. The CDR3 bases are TGTGCCAGCAGTTTAGGGGCCGCTGGTCATAGCAATCAGCCCCAGCATTTT.

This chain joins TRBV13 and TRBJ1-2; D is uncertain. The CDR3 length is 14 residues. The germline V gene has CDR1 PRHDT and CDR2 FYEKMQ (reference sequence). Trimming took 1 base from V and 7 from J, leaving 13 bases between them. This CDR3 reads CASSLDPGIRGYTF. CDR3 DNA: TGTGCCAGCAGCTTAGATCCGGGGATACGTGGCTACACCTTC.

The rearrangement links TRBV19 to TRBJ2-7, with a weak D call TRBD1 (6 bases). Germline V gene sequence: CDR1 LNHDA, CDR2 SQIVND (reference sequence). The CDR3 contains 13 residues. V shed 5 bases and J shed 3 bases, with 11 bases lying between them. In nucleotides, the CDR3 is TGTGCCAGTAGTGGCGGACAGAGCTACGAGCAGTACTTC. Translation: CASSGGQSYEQYF.

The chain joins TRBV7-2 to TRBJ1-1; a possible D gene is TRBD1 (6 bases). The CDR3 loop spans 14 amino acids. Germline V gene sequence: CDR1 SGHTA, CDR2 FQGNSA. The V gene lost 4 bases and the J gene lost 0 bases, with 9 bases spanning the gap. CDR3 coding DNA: TGTGCCAGCAGCTCCGACAGGATGAACACTGAAGCTTTCTTT. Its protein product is CASSSDRMNTEAFF.